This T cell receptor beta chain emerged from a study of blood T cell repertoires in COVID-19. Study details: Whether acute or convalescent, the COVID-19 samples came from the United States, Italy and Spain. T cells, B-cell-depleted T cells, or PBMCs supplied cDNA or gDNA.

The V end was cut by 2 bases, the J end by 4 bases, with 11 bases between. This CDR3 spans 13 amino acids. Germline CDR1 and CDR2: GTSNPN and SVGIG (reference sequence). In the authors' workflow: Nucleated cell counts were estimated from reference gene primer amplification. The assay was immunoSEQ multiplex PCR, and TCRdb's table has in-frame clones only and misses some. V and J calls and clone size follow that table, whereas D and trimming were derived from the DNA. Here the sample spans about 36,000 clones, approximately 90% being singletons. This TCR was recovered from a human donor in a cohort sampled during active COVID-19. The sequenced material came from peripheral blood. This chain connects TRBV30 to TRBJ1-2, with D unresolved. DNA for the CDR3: TGTGCCTGGAGTCCTACTTCCGGCTATGGCTACACCTTC. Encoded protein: CAWSPTSGYGYTF.